One and the same sample provided the 20 T cell receptor beta chains below, sequenced in a study of beta chain features in type 1 diabetes. Reverse transcribing all isolated RNA meant expressed TCRB transcripts were sequenced. Some clones are missing from TCRdb's copy, which holds only in-frame ones; the method was immunoSEQ multiplex PCR. The sample shows under 400,000 clones, around 20% of them seen only once. The sequencing sample was made of naive CD4+ T cells from blood. All receptors derive from a woman younger than 35 in good health.

This clone was counted only a few times. The V call is TRBV9, the J call TRBJ2-5, with D uncertain. Between the trimmed V and J ends, which lost 0 bases and 2 bases, there was a span of 5 bases. The CDR3 is 13 amino acids. CDR1 is SGDLS and CDR2 is YYNGEE in the germline V gene. The CDR3 loop is CASSVALQETQYF. CDR3 bases: TGTGCCAGCAGCGTAGCCCTACAAGAGACCCAGTACTTC.

CDR3 protein: CATSPPLDSRSSYEQYF. The CDR3 nucleotides read TGTGCCACCTCTCCCCCCCTTGACAGTAGGAGCTCCTACGAGCAGTACTTC. V gene TRBV7-2 combines with J gene TRBJ2-7; TRBD1 is a possible D gene (5 bases). V was cut by 10 bases and J by 0 bases, with 25 bases left in between. The V gene's germline CDR1 is SGHTA and CDR2 FQGNSA. CDR3 length: 17 amino acids.

V and J are TRBV18 and TRBJ1-1; D ambiguous. This CDR3 is built from 15 residues. Germline CDR1 and CDR2: KGHSH and LQKENI. V was shortened by 2 bases and J by 0 bases, with 10 bases between the two germline ends. This chain's CDR3 is CASSPVNGLNTEAFF. CDR3 nucleotides: TGTGCCAGCTCACCAGTAAACGGTCTGAACACTGAAGCTTTCTTT.

The chain combines TRBV7-9 with TRBJ1-1, with 10 bases fitting TRBD1. CDR3 length equals 15 residues. Trimming cost V 5 bases and J 5 bases; bases outside gene matches: 8. Germline CDR1 reads SEHNR; CDR2 reads FQNEAQ (reference sequence). In DNA, the CDR3 is TGTGCCAGCAGCAAGAGACAGGGGGCTGGGACTGAAGCTTTCTTT. It is translated as CASSKRQGAGTEAFF.

This clone was seen only a few times. The chain carries TRBV18 and TRBJ1-2, with D possibly matching TRBD1 (5 bases). This CDR3 is built from 11 residues. Between the trimmed V and J ends, which lost 5 bases and 11 bases, there was a span of 12 bases. The germline CDR1 and CDR2 sequences are KGHSH and LQKENI. CDR3 nucleotide sequence: TGTGCCAGCTCATCCAGGGAGGGGTACACCTTC. Translated, it gives CASSSREGYTF. Using reference TRBV18 and TRBJ1-2 for the parts outside the CDR3, the full variable domain is NAGVMQNPRHLVRRRGQEARLRCSPMKGHSHVYWYRQLPEEGLKFMVYLQKENIIDESGMPKERFSAEFPKEGPSILRIQQVVRGDSAAYFCASSSREGYTFGSGTRLTVV.

This clone was recorded a few times. The chain has TRBV11-3 and TRBJ2-1, with a possible D match to TRBD1 (6 bases). V was trimmed by 3 bases and J by 8 bases, leaving 14 bases between them. The germline V gene has CDR1 SGHNT and CDR2 YENEEA. This CDR3 spans 14 amino acids. As DNA, the CDR3 is TGTGCCAGCAGCTTCTGGCAGGGGAACGATGAGCAGTTCTTC. Translation: CASSFWQGNDEQFF.

CDR3 DNA sequence: TGTGCCACCAGCAGAGATTTACTCGTAAACACCGGGGAGCTGTTTTTT. Translation gives CATSRDLLVNTGELFF. V gene TRBV15 combines with J gene TRBJ2-2, with D unresolved. The V end lost 0 bases, the J end lost 2 bases, and 10 bases lay between the germline ends. The CDR3 has 16 amino acids. In germline, CDR1 is LNHNV, CDR2 YYDKDF (reference sequence). The full variable domain, in which reference TRBV15 and TRBJ2-2 provide the parts outside the CDR3, is DAMVIQNPRYQVTQFGKPVTLSCSQTLNHNVMYWYQQKSSQAPKLLFHYYDKDFNNEADTPDNFQSRRPNTSFCFLDIRSPGLGDTAMYLCATSRDLLVNTGELFFGEGSRLTVL.

The chain is built from TRBV11-2 and TRBJ2-5, with 7 bases aligning to TRBD1. Germline loops: CDR1 SGHAT, CDR2 FQNNGV. This CDR3 has 15 amino acids. V was pared by 4 bases and J by 2 bases, with 7 bases of the junction left unmatched. The CDR3 DNA reads TGTGCCAGCAGCTCGTACCGGGGACAGCAAGAGACCCAGTACTTC. This sequence encodes CASSSYRGQQETQYF.

This chain connects TRBV10-3 to TRBJ1-1; weak D call: TRBD1 (6 bases). V was trimmed by 6 bases and J by 4 bases, leaving 18 bases between them. The CDR3 has 15 residues. From germline, CDR1 is ENHRY and CDR2 SYGVKD. The CDR3 loop reads CAISVQGPVGTEAFF. CDR3 DNA: TGTGCCATCAGCGTACAGGGCCCGGTAGGCACTGAAGCTTTCTTT.

The chain uses TRBV14 and TRBJ1-1; D is ambiguous. The CDR3 totals 13 residues. Germline loops: CDR1 SGHDN, CDR2 FVKESK. Trimming stripped 6 bases from V and 0 bases from J, with 8 bases between. The CDR3 sequence is CASSSSLNTEAFF. CDR3 nucleotides: TGTGCCAGCAGTTCCTCTCTGAACACTGAAGCTTTCTTT. Supplemented by reference TRBV14 and TRBJ1-1, the full variable domain reads EAGVTQFPSHSVIEKGQTVTLRCDPISGHDNLYWYRRVMGKEIKFLLHFVKESKQDESGMPNNRFLAERTGGTYSTLKVQPAELEDSGVYFCASSSSLNTEAFFGQGTRLTVV.

The CDR3 is CASSGGQIGETQYF. The CDR3 DNA follows: TGCGCCAGCAGTGGAGGGCAGATCGGGGAGACCCAGTACTTC. The chain is built from TRBV5-1 and TRBJ2-5, with a weak D call TRBD2 (6 bases). Per germline, CDR1 SGHRS and CDR2 YFSETQ. The CDR3 has 14 amino acids. V shed 5 bases and J shed 5 bases, with 16 bases lying between them.

The chain is built from TRBV11-3 and TRBJ1-3; TRBD1 aligns across 8 bases. Germline trimming cut 5 bases from V and 0 bases from J; bases unmatched to any gene: 6. The CDR3 contains 16 residues. Germline loops: CDR1 SGHNT, CDR2 YENEEA. The CDR3 nucleotides read TGTGCCAGCAGCCCTACGGACAGGGCCTCTGGAAACACCATATATTTT. Translation: CASSPTDRASGNTIYF. Supplemented by reference TRBV11-3 and TRBJ1-3, the full variable domain reads EAGVVQSPRYKIIEKKQPVAFWCNPISGHNTLYWYLQNLGQGPELLIRYENEEAVDDSQLPKDRFSAERLKGVDSTLKIQPAELGDSAVYLCASSPTDRASGNTIYFGEGSWLTVV.

The chain is built from TRBV7-2 and TRBJ2-1; 12 bases are shared with TRBD2. CDR3 length equals 14 residues. With 1 base clipped from V and 10 bases from J, the junction kept 2 bases outside the gene matches. Germline CDR1 reads SGHTA; CDR2 reads FQGNSA. CDR3 residues: CASSLGGTSGEQFF. The CDR3, as DNA: TGTGCCAGCAGCTTAGGAGGGACTAGCGGGGAGCAGTTCTTC.

The chain employs TRBV7-9 and TRBJ1-2; 7 nucleotides align to TRBD1. This CDR3 region has 14 residues. Germline loops: CDR1 SEHNR, CDR2 FQNEAQ (reference sequence). J gave up 8 bases and V 5 bases, and 11 bases lay outside the gene matches. CDR3 DNA sequence: TGTGCCAGCAGCCGTTCCTGGACAGGCGAAGGCTACACCTTC. Protein: CASSRSWTGEGYTF.

This clone was seen a handful of times. The chain links TRBV7-2 to TRBJ1-2; 7 nucleotides agree with TRBD1. Germline CDR1 and CDR2: SGHTA and FQGNSA. The CDR3 loop spans 16 amino acids. Germline trimming cut 0 bases from V and 6 bases from J; bases unmatched to any gene: 10. CDR3 sequence reads: CASSLAAGRGRNGYTF. Written as DNA, the CDR3 is TGTGCCAGCAGCTTAGCGGCGGGCAGGGGGAGAAATGGCTACACCTTC.

The chain carries TRBV28 and TRBJ2-5; 7 positions match TRBD2. Germline lookup yields CDR1 MDHEN and CDR2 SYDVKM. The CDR3 runs to 14 residues. J lost 5 bases, V lost 5 bases, and 8 bases had no gene match. The CDR3: CASSTWGGDETQYF. CDR3 DNA: TGTGCCAGCAGTACCTGGGGAGGGGATGAGACCCAGTACTTC.

The chain links TRBV5-1 to TRBJ2-7, with 12 bases fitting TRBD1. The CDR3 consists of 16 residues. From germline, CDR1 is SGHRS and CDR2 YFSETQ. V gave up 4 bases and J gave up 5 bases; unmatched junction bases: 10. CDR3 sequence: CASSPAPGQGAHEQYF. CDR3 DNA sequence: TGCGCCAGCAGCCCGGCCCCGGGACAGGGGGCCCACGAGCAGTACTTC.

CDR3 loop: CASSRPVQQGSVEQYF. The CDR3 DNA reads TGTGCCAGCAGCCGACCTGTTCAGCAGGGGTCTGTTGAGCAGTACTTC. The genes are TRBV7-2 and TRBJ2-7; the D gene is possibly TRBD1 (6 bases). Germline V gene lookup returns CDR1 SGHTA and CDR2 FQGNSA. This CDR3 region has 16 residues. Trimming stripped 5 bases from V and 7 bases from J, with 24 bases between.

The V and J genes are TRBV18 and TRBJ2-2; 8 bases are shared with TRBD1. The germline gives CDR1 KGHSH, CDR2 LQKENI. Trimming took 6 bases from V and 0 from J; bases not matched to a gene: 6. The CDR3 runs 16 residues. CDR3 DNA sequence: TGTGCCAGCTCGTTGACAGGGGCCTCGAACACCGGGGAGCTGTTTTTT. This gives the protein CASSLTGASNTGELFF.

This clone occurred a few times. The chain has TRBV27 and TRBJ2-7; D gene unclear. The CDR3 loop spans 13 amino acids. Germline CDR1 and CDR2: MNHEY and SMNVEV (reference sequence). The germline V and J ends were trimmed by 7 bases and 1 base, with 11 bases remaining between them. The CDR3 DNA sequence: TGTGCCAGCAAGGAGCCCGGATCCTACGAGCAGTACTTC. It codes for CASKEPGSYEQYF.